Listed here are 8 T cell receptor beta chains from one sample, sequenced in a study of siplizumab effects on memory and regulatory T cells. Method: immunoSEQ multiplex PCR; TCRdb's copy keeps in-frame clones and lacks some. This table has about 50,000 clones, over 90% appearing once. Sequencing was carried out using CD8+ T cells sorted from blood. The receptor set was obtained from a human donor in good health.

The rearrangement uses TRBV19 and TRBJ2-7; the D gene is possibly TRBD2 (6 bases). V gave up 5 bases and J gave up 7 bases, with 15 bases separating them. The CDR3 loop spans 13 amino acids. Per germline, CDR1 LNHDA and CDR2 SQIVND (reference sequence). The CDR3 loop reads CASSLILAREQYF. For the CDR3, the DNA is TGTGCCAGTAGTCTAATTCTAGCGAGAGAGCAGTACTTC.

The V gene is TRBV28, the J gene TRBJ2-7; D possibly matches TRBD1 or TRBD2 (5 bases each). CDR3 length: 14 residues. CDR1 and CDR2 (germline): MDHEN, SYDVKM. The V and J ends lost 6 bases and 3 bases respectively, with 15 bases between them. In DNA, the CDR3 is TGTGCCAGCAGCACAATACGGGGCTTCTACGAGCAGTACTTC. Amino acids: CASSTIRGFYEQYF. The whole variable domain, filled in from reference TRBV28 and TRBJ2-7, reads DVKVTQSSRYLVKRTGEKVFLECVQDMDHENMFWYRQDPGLGLRLIYFSYDVKMKEKGDIPEGYSVSREKKERFSLILESASTNQTSMYLCASSTIRGFYEQYFGPGTRLTVT.

J is TRBJ1-2 and V is TRBV4-1; TRBD1 matches at 7 bases. In germline, CDR1 is MGHRA, CDR2 YSYEKL. There are 14 residues in the CDR3. V trimming: 1 base; J trimming: 4 bases; junction bases outside the gene matches: 3. CDR3 sequence: CASSQGTGPYGYTF. Written as DNA, the CDR3 is TGCGCCAGCAGCCAAGGGACAGGCCCCTATGGCTACACCTTC.

The chain carries TRBV28 and TRBJ2-7, with TRBD2 matching 8 bases. Germline loops: CDR1 MDHEN, CDR2 SYDVKM. This CDR3 has 15 amino acids. The junction had 8 bases not matched to a gene; V was cut back by 5 bases and J by 2 bases. CDR3 sequence: CASSPIAGSPYEQYF. As DNA, the CDR3 is TGTGCCAGCAGTCCAATAGCGGGGAGCCCCTACGAGCAGTACTTC.

The rearrangement uses TRBV7-3 and TRBJ2-2, with D possibly TRBD1 on 6 matching bases. The CDR3 runs 16 residues. Trimming took off 6 bases at V and 6 bases at J, with 20 bases between the two ends. CDR1 and CDR2 (germline): SGHTA, FQGTGA. CDR3 sequence: CASSLWGQGGSGELFF. In DNA form, the CDR3 reads TGTGCCAGCAGTCTGTGGGGACAAGGGGGATCCGGGGAGCTGTTTTTT.

J is TRBJ2-7 and V is TRBV19; 7 bases line up with TRBD2. Trimming at V came to 5 bases and at J to 2 bases, leaving 9 bases not matched to a gene. The CDR3 extends over 15 amino acids. Germline-derived CDR1 and CDR2 are LNHDA and SQIVND (reference sequence). The CDR3 loop reads CASSSRPGLTYEQYF. CDR3 DNA sequence: TGTGCCAGTAGTTCTCGCCCGGGACTAACCTACGAGCAGTACTTC.

This clone was seen only once. The V gene is TRBV10-3, the J gene TRBJ2-3; D is possibly TRBD2 (5 bases). This CDR3 is 14 amino acids long. The germline gives CDR1 ENHRY, CDR2 SYGVKD. V was cut by 4 bases and J by 2 bases, with 10 bases left in between. The CDR3: CAISGGSPTDTQYF. As DNA, the CDR3 is TGTGCCATCAGTGGAGGGAGCCCCACAGATACGCAGTATTTT.

The CDR3 region is CASSLLRDSLMNTEAFF. DNA of the CDR3: TGTGCCAGCAGTTTATTAAGGGACAGCCTCATGAACACTGAAGCTTTCTTT. The V call is TRBV27, the J call TRBJ1-1, with 7 bases identical to TRBD1. This CDR3 has 17 residues. V lost 1 base to trimming and J lost 0 bases; unmatched junction nucleotides: 8. Per the germline V gene, CDR1 is MNHEY and CDR2 is SMNVEV (reference sequence).